What follows are 8 T cell receptor beta chains derived from one specimen sequenced in a study of patients and donors after allogeneic stem cell transplantation. TCRdb ran MiXCR on the RT-PCR reads and lists one entry per CDR3 protein. The sample holds 200,000 to 250,000 distinct CDR3 sequences, 11% to 15% seen once. Material: blood, either unsorted or a sorted T cell fraction (not recorded which). The receptors here all came from a human donor who was either an allogeneic HSCT recipient or a stem cell or donor lymphocyte infusion donor (not recorded which). It is not recorded whose cells these are; they may come from a transplant donor.

V gene TRBV2 combines with J gene TRBJ2-7; perhaps TRBD1 as D (7 bases). The CDR3 length is 15 residues. With 6 bases removed from V and 4 bases from J, the gap between germline ends came to 19 bases. CDR1 SNHLY and CDR2 FYNNEI come from the germline V gene. The CDR3 loop is CASSGDRAGFYEQYF. In DNA, the CDR3 is TGTGCCAGCAGCGGGGACAGAGCGGGCTTTTACGAGCAGTACTTC.

This clonotype was observed at least ten times. V is TRBV6-1 and J is TRBJ1-1; 8 nucleotides line up with TRBD1. Unmatched junction bases numbered 7, after V lost 6 bases and J lost 7 bases. The CDR3 has 13 amino acids. The germline gives CDR1 MNHNS, CDR2 SASEGT. The chain's CDR3 is CASSRGHNLEAFF. The CDR3 DNA reads TGTGCCAGCAGCAGGGGGCACAACCTTGAAGCTTTCTTT.

The chain couples TRBV27 to TRBJ2-1, with 9 bases that match TRBD1. The CDR3 extends over 15 amino acids. V was clipped by 6 bases and J by 0 bases; unmatched bases: 3. Germline V CDR1 and CDR2: MNHEY, SMNVEV (reference sequence). The CDR3 region is CASSPQGASYNEQFF. DNA of the CDR3: TGTGCCAGCAGCCCACAGGGGGCCTCCTACAATGAGCAGTTCTTC.

This clonotype was seen more than once but under ten times. The V gene is TRBV7-8, the J gene TRBJ1-4; a weak D match, TRBD1 (6 bases). The V end lost 4 bases, the J end lost 8 bases, and 17 bases lay between the germline ends. The CDR3 has 15 amino acids. Germline CDR1 reads SGHVS; CDR2 reads FQNEAQ. The CDR3 nucleotides are TGTGCCAGCAGCTCTACGGGACATTCAAGGGAAAAACTGTTTTTT. This sequence encodes CASSSTGHSREKLFF.

The chain has TRBV5-5 and TRBJ1-1, with a possible D match to TRBD1 (6 bases). The V end lost 7 bases, the J end lost 3 bases, and 13 bases lay between the germline ends. Germline V gives CDR1 SGHKS, CDR2 YYEKEE (reference sequence). This CDR3 has 13 residues. CDR3 amino acids: CASVKGGDTEAFF. The CDR3 nucleotides are TGTGCCAGCGTCAAGGGGGGGGACACTGAAGCTTTCTTT.

There are many counts of this clonotype. The genes are TRBV2 and TRBJ1-1, with D possibly being TRBD1 (5 bases). V was trimmed by 1 base and J by 3 bases, leaving 9 bases between them. Germline CDR1 reads SNHLY; CDR2 reads FYNNEI. The CDR3 is 14 residues long. The CDR3 DNA follows: TGTGCCAGCAGTGAAGTGAGGGGTTACACTGAAGCTTTCTTT. It is translated as CASSEVRGYTEAFF.

This clonotype showed up just a few times. This chain joins TRBV7-2 and TRBJ1-1; D may be TRBD1 (6 bases). V was trimmed by 4 bases and J by 8 bases, leaving 17 bases between them. Germline V lookup: CDR1 SGHTA, CDR2 FQGNSA. This CDR3 has 14 amino acids. Here the CDR3 reads CASSSGQPKREAFF. CDR3 in DNA: TGTGCCAGCAGCTCCGGACAGCCGAAGAGGGAAGCTTTCTTT.

The V and J genes are TRBV29-1 and TRBJ1-2; D gene unclear. V lost 0 bases and J 8 bases, leaving 13 bases between the germline ends. This CDR3 is built from 13 residues. Germline CDR1 reads SQVTM; CDR2 reads ANQGSEA. CDR3 loop: CSVEDRTKRGYTF. The CDR3 DNA is TGCAGCGTTGAAGATCGTACTAAAAGAGGCTACACCTTC.